Below, 8 T cell receptor beta chains from the same sample are listed, as sequenced in a study of blood T cell repertoires in COVID-19. Measured with immunoSEQ multiplex PCR; TCRdb has only the in-frame clones, and not every one. The sample consists of just under 150,000 clones, around 83% of them appearing once. Specimen: peripheral blood. The origin of the receptors is a human donor with acute or convalescent COVID-19. The donor label of this sample is uncertain.

The chain combines TRBV9 with TRBJ1-3, with 9 bases lining up with TRBD1. The CDR3 has 13 amino acids. Trimming took 4 bases from V and 8 from J; bases not matched to a gene: 4. Germline CDR1 and CDR2: SGDLS and YYNGEE. The CDR3 bases are TGTGCCAGCAGCATACAGGGGGCAGACACCATATATTTT. Translated: CASSIQGADTIYF.

Of note for this clone: The sample carries other DNA sequences with the same CDR3. The chain uses TRBV5-1 and TRBJ1-4; TRBD1 matches 9 bases. Germline V gives CDR1 SGHRS, CDR2 YFSETQ. CDR3 length: 14 amino acids. J gave up 4 bases and V 4 bases, and 2 bases lay outside the gene matches. CDR3 DNA sequence: TGCGCCAGCAGCCTGGACAGGGGTAATGAAAAACTGTTTTTT. Its translation: CASSLDRGNEKLFF.

CDR3 in amino acids: CASSPGASGNTIYF. CDR3 in DNA: TGTGCCAGCAGCCCAGGGGCCTCTGGAAACACCATATATTTT. The V and J genes are TRBV6-6 and TRBJ1-3; possible D gene TRBD1, 6 bases. V lost 6 bases, J lost 0 bases, and 9 bases lay in between. The length of the CDR3 is 14 residues. CDR1 is MNHNY and CDR2 is SVGAGI in the germline V gene (reference sequence).

The genes are TRBV28 and TRBJ2-3, with TRBD1 identical over 8 bases. CDR3 length: 17 residues. Germline V gene data show CDR1 as MDHEN and CDR2 as SYDVKM. Unmatched junction bases numbered 10, after V lost 5 bases and J lost 0 bases. The DNA for the CDR3 is TGTGCCAGCAGTCCGTATTTTGGACAGGGCAGCACAGATACGCAGTATTTT. Residues: CASSPYFGQGSTDTQYF.

The chain uses TRBV19 and TRBJ2-3; D is perhaps TRBD1 (6 bases). Per the germline V gene, CDR1 is LNHDA and CDR2 is SQIVND (reference sequence). This CDR3 has 16 residues. Deletions cut 3 bases from V and 6 bases from J, with 19 bases between. The CDR3 DNA reads TGTGCCAGTAGTATTTACCTAAGGGCCCAGGGGGATACGCAGTATTTT. This sequence encodes CASSIYLRAQGDTQYF.

The chain recombines TRBV4-2 with TRBJ1-6; D not certain. CDR3 size: 19 residues. The ends were cut back, 1 base at V and 1 base at J, with 17 bases in the middle. CDR1 is LGHNA, CDR2 YNFKEQ, per germline. The CDR3 protein is CASSQGPLLAGSYNSPLHF. As DNA, the CDR3 is TGTGCCAGCAGCCAAGGACCCCTCCTTGCCGGGTCCTATAATTCACCCCTCCACTTT.

The V gene is TRBV30, the J gene TRBJ1-2, with 8 nucleotides matching TRBD1. CDR1 is GTSNPN and CDR2 is SVGIG in the germline V gene (reference sequence). There are 13 residues in the CDR3. The V gene end was trimmed by 1 base and the J gene end by 8 bases; junction bases not matched to a gene: 6. This CDR3 reads CAWSGGTGNGYTF. The CDR3 DNA is TGTGCCTGGAGTGGGGGGACAGGTAACGGCTACACCTTC. Full variable domain (outside the CDR3, taken from reference TRBV30 and TRBJ1-2): SQTIHQWPATLVQPVGSPLSLECTVEGTSNPNLYWYRQAAGRGLQLLFYSVGIGQISSEVPQNLSASRPQDRQFILSSKKLLLSDSGFYLCAWSGGTGNGYTFGSGTRLTVV.

The CDR3 bases are TGTGCCAGCAGTGGAGTTGCAGGGGGCGCGGGGGATACGCAGTATTTT. Translated: CASSGVAGGAGDTQYF. The V call is TRBV2, the J call TRBJ2-3; 8 positions match TRBD1. The V gene end was trimmed by 4 bases and the J gene end by 6 bases; junction bases not matched to a gene: 12. Germline values: CDR1 SNHLY, CDR2 FYNNEI. The CDR3 consists of 16 residues.